This TCR beta chain came from a study of blood T cell repertoires in COVID-19. There are 13 residues in the CDR3. Germline loops: CDR1 MNHEY, CDR2 SVGAGI. V lost 2 bases to trimming and J lost 8 bases, with 12 bases between them. There are a few counts of this clone. Clones were sequenced by immunoSEQ multiplex PCR, and TCRdb holds only the in-frame ones, with some missing. The top ten clones hold roughly 8.7% of a sample with approximately 150,000 clones, approximately 79% of them seen once. What was sequenced was peripheral blood. The V gene is TRBV6-5, the J gene TRBJ1-2; D is perhaps TRBD1 (6 bases). The receptor comes from a man in his forties or fifties with active or convalescent COVID-19. CDR3 sequence reads: CASSYDRFNGYTF. As DNA, the CDR3 is TGTGCCAGCAGTTACGACAGGTTTAACGGCTACACCTTC.